The clone carrying this TCR beta chain was observed a handful of times. This specimen includes other DNA sequences encoding the same CDR3. Profiling relied on immunoSEQ multiplex PCR, and the TCRdb table lists in-frame clones only, not all of them. The profile shows about 50,000 clones, 94% of them singletons. These data are taken from a study of T cell changes during pregnancy in multiple sclerosis. The CDR3 has 13 residues. Germline-derived CDR1 and CDR2 are SGDLS and YYNGEE. Trimming shortened V by 1 base and J by 6 bases, and 7 bases separated the two germline ends. Specimen: CD8+ T cells from peripheral blood mononuclear cells, collected before pregnancy. This receptor was obtained from a female donor with multiple sclerosis, enrolled in a pregnancy study. This chain connects TRBV9 to TRBJ2-2; D unresolved. The CDR3 here is CASSVSGSGELFF. In DNA form, the CDR3 reads TGTGCCAGCAGCGTATCAGGATCCGGGGAGCTGTTTTTT.